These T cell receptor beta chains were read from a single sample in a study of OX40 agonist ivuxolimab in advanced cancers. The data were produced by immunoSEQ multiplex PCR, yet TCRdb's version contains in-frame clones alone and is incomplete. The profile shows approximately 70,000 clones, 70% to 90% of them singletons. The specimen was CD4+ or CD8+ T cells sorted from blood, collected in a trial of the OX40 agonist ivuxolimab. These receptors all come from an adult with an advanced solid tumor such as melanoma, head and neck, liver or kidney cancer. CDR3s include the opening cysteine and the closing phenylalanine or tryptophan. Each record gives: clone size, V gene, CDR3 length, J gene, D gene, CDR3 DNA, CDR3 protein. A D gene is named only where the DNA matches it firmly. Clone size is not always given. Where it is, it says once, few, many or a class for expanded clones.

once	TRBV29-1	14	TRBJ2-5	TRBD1	TGCAGCGTTGAAGAAGGGACAGGCCAAGAGACCCAGTACTTC	CSVEEGTGQETQYF
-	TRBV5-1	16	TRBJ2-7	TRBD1	TGCGCCAGCAGCTTGGGCCCTTCGACAGGGCGTTACGAGCAGTACTTC	CASSLGPSTGRYEQYF
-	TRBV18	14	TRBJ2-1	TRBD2	TGTGCCAGCGCGACTAGCGGGACATACAATGAGCAGTTCTTC	CASATSGTYNEQFF
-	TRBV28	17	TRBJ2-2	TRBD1	TGTGCCAGCAGTCCGACCCATCTAGGGGGCTTGCCCGGGGAGCTGTTTTTT	CASSPTHLGGLPGELFF
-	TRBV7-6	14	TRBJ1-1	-	TGTGCCAGCAGCTTAGGGCCCCAGAACACTGAAGCTTTCTTT	CASSLGPQNTEAFF
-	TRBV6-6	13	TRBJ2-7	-	TGTGCCAGCAGTTACAACAGGAACTACGAGCAGTACTTC	CASSYNRNYEQYF
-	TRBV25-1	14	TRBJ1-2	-	TGTGCCAGCAGTGAGGGAGGGATCCGCTATGGCTACACCTTC	CASSEGGIRYGYTF
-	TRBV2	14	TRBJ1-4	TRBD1	TGTGCCAGCAACCTTAGGGACAGTAATGAAAAACTGTTTTTT	CASNLRDSNEKLFF
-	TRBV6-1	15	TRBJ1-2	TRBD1	TGTGCCAGCAGTGAAAGGGACAGGGGGCGACGGGGCTACACCTTC	CASSERDRGRRGYTF
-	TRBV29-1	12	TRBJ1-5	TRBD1	TGCAGCGTCGGACAGGGAGGTCAGCCCCAGCATTTT	CSVGQGGQPQHF
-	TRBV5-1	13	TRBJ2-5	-	TGCGCCAGCAGCGACCCCCCACAAGAGACCCAGTACTTC	CASSDPPQETQYF
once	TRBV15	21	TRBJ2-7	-	TGTGCCACCAGCAGAGACCCAATTGACCAGGGAGGTAGTGGGAGCCCCTACGAGCAGTACTTC	CATSRDPIDQGGSGSPYEQYF
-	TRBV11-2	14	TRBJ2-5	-	TGTGCCAGCAGCTTAAGTGGACTCCAAGAGACCCAGTACTTC	CASSLSGLQETQYF
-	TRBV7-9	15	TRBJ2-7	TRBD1	TGTGCCAGCAGCCACGGGACAGCGGTTCCCTACGAGCAGTACTTC	CASSHGTAVPYEQYF
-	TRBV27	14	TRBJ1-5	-	TGTGCCAGCAGTTCCAGGGGAGGCAATCAGCCCCAGCATTTT	CASSSRGGNQPQHF
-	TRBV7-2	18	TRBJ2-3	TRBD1	TGTGCCAGCAGCTTACGTGCCACAGGGGGCCTGAGTTCAGATACGCAGTATTTT	CASSLRATGGLSSDTQYF
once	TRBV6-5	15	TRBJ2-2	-	TGTGCCAGCAGTTATCAGGGGCCCCACACCGGGGAGCTGTTTTTT	CASSYQGPHTGELFF
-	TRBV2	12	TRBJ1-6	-	TGTGCCAGCAGCAACACAGGATCACCCCTCCACTTT	CASSNTGSPLHF
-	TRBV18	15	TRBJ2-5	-	TGTGCCAGCTCACCCGGAGACAGTGCAGGAGAGACCCAGTACTTC	CASSPGDSAGETQYF
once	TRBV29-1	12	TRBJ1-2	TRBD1	TGCAGCTCCCTGGACAGGATCTATGGCTACACCTTC	CSSLDRIYGYTF
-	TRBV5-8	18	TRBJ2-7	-	TGTGCCAGCAGTCCAGCAGCCACAGGGCTCGGAAGGGCTTACGAGCAGTACTTC	CASSPAATGLGRAYEQYF
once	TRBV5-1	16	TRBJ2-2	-	TGCGCCAGCAGCTTGGTCCCAGGGCGGAACACCGGGGAGCTGTTTTTT	CASSLVPGRNTGELFF
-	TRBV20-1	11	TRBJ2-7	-	TGCAGTCCAAGGGTGGCCTACGAGCAGTACTTC	CSPRVAYEQYF
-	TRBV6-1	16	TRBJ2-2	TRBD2	TGTGCCAGCAGTGTAAATAGCGGGAGTGCGTCCGGGGAGCTGTTTTTT	CASSVNSGSASGELFF
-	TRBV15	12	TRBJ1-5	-	TGTGCCACCAGCCAGGACAGCCAGCCCCAGCATTTT	CATSQDSQPQHF
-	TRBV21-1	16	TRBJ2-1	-	TGTGCCAGCAGCAGAGAAGCGAGAGCTCTCTACAATGAGCAGTTCTTC	CASSREARALYNEQFF
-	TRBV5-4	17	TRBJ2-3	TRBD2	TGTGCCAGCAGCTCCGGACCAGCGGGAGGTTCCACAGATACGCAGTATTTT	CASSSGPAGGSTDTQYF
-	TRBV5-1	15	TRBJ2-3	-	TGCGCCAGCAGCTTGGAGGCCAGGGGTACAGATACGCAGTATTTT	CASSLEARGTDTQYF